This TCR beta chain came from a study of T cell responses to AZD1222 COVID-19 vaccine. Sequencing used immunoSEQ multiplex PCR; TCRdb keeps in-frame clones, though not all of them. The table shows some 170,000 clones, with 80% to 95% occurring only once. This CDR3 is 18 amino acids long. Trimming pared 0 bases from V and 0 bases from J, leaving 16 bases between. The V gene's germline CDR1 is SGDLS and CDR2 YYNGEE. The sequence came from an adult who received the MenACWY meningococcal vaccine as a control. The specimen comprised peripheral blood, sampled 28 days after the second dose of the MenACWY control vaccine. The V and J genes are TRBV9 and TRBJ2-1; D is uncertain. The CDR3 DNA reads TGTGCCAGCAGCGTAGACGTAATCCAACAGAGCTCCTACAATGAGCAGTTCTTC. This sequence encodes CASSVDVIQQSSYNEQFF.